This entry lists 27 T cell receptor beta chains sequenced from one sample in a study of CD8 T cells in Susac syndrome. RNA was extracted with the RNeasy kit, and a quantity of roughly 0.5 to 1 ug was reverse transcribed using random hexamers. TCRdb re-derived calls from the immunoSEQ multiplex PCR reads in MiXCR, one entry per CDR3 protein. Of approximately 150,000 distinct CDR3 sequences listed, roughly 95% are singletons. Specimen: CD4+ T cells from PBMCs. All receptors derive from a human donor in good health.

The chain uses TRBV23-1 and TRBJ2-5, with 8 bases matching TRBD1. TRBV23-1 is filed as an ORF, its function uncertain. The ends lost 0 bases at V and 5 bases at J; junction bases unmatched: 11. This CDR3 contains 17 residues. The DNA of the CDR3 is TGCGCCAGCAGTCAATCCGACGACAGGGGTCCGTGGGAGACCCAGTACTTC. It encodes CASSQSDDRGPWETQYF.

The chain employs TRBV6-5 and TRBJ2-5, with TRBD1 matching over 7 bases. CDR1 and CDR2 from the germline V gene are MNHEY and SVGAGI. The CDR3 has 16 amino acids. After removal of 1 base from V and 7 bases from J, the junction contained 12 bases not matched to a gene. In nucleotides, the CDR3 is TGTGCCAGCAGTTACTTCGACAGGGTTACTAAGGGGACCCAGTACTTC. The encoded protein is CASSYFDRVTKGTQYF.

CDR3 residues: CASSLWQGPRETQYF. The CDR3 DNA sequence: TGTGCCAGCAGCTTGTGGCAGGGGCCTCGGGAGACCCAGTACTTC. The genes are TRBV5-8 and TRBJ2-5; tentatively, D is TRBD1 (6 bases). From germline, CDR1 is SGHTS and CDR2 YDEGEE. V lost 1 base and J 5 bases, leaving 15 bases between the germline ends. CDR3 length equals 15 residues.

This sequence joins TRBV28 and TRBJ1-1, with D unresolved. V lost 6 bases, J lost 5 bases, and 16 bases lay in between. Germline CDR1 is MDHEN and CDR2 is SYDVKM. This CDR3 comprises 14 residues. CDR3 sequence: CASRPGSVGTEAFF. The CDR3 nucleotides read TGTGCCAGCAGACCCGGGTCGGTGGGGACTGAAGCTTTCTTT.

The chain carries TRBV6-5 and TRBJ2-7, with D possibly TRBD1 on 6 matching bases. Trimming left V 10 bases short and J 2 bases short, with 21 bases between. The CDR3 covers 15 residues. Germline values: CDR1 MNHEY, CDR2 SVGAGI. CDR3 loop: CATTVSGPGAYEQYF. Here the CDR3 DNA reads TGTGCCACCACAGTCTCGGGTCCAGGGGCCTACGAGCAGTACTTC.

The rearrangement joins TRBV10-2 to TRBJ1-3, with 7 bases identical to TRBD1. The germline gives CDR1 WSHSY, CDR2 SAAADI. This CDR3 region has 15 residues. The V gene end was trimmed by 8 bases and the J gene end by 2 bases; junction bases not matched to a gene: 9. In DNA, the CDR3 is TGCGCCAGCCGGATCGACAGGGATCCTGGAAACACCATATATTTT. Translation: CASRIDRDPGNTIYF.

V is TRBV5-6 and J is TRBJ2-7, with 8 positions matching TRBD2. Germline lookup yields CDR1 SGHDT and CDR2 YYEEEE. Trimming took 0 bases from V and 0 from J; bases not matched to a gene: 8. The CDR3 is made up of 17 amino acids. The CDR3 DNA reads TGTGCCAGCAGCTTGGATGGGACTAGACCATACTCCTACGAGCAGTACTTC. Encoded protein: CASSLDGTRPYSYEQYF.

For the CDR3, the DNA is TGTGCCAGTAGTCAAGGCCTTCGGGACGAGCAGTACTTC. This codes for CASSQGLRDEQYF. This chain connects TRBV19 to TRBJ2-7; D gene uncertain. V dropped 5 bases and J dropped 5 bases, with 13 bases sitting between them. This CDR3 spans 13 amino acids. Germline lookup yields CDR1 LNHDA and CDR2 SQIVND (reference sequence).

This clonotype occurred once. The V call is TRBV30, the J call TRBJ1-4; TRBD1 matches at 7 bases. The V gene end was trimmed by 5 bases and the J gene end by 8 bases; junction bases not matched to a gene: 5. This CDR3 has 12 residues. In germline, CDR1 is GTSNPN, CDR2 SVGIG (reference sequence). CDR3 loop: CAWSGTVEKLFF. The CDR3 DNA follows: TGTGCCTGGTCCGGGACAGTCGAAAAACTGTTTTTT.

V usage is TRBV28 and J usage is TRBJ1-1, with a weak D call TRBD1 (5 bases). CDR3 length: 13 amino acids. CDR1 and CDR2 from the germline V gene are MDHEN and SYDVKM. V lost 11 bases, J lost 1 base, and 14 bases lay in between. CDR3 bases: TGTGCCGGTAGAGAGGGGCCGAACACTGAAGCTTTCTTT. It translates to CAGREGPNTEAFF. Full variable domain (missing parts from reference TRBV28 and TRBJ1-1): DVKVTQSSRYLVKRTGEKVFLECVQDMDHENMFWYRQDPGLGLRLIYFSYDVKMKEKGDIPEGYSVSREKKERFSLILESASTNQTSMYLCAGREGPNTEAFFGQGTRLTVV.

The chain links TRBV14 to TRBJ2-3; perhaps TRBD2 as D (6 bases). Germline lookup yields CDR1 SGHDN and CDR2 FVKESK. The CDR3 has 14 amino acids. The V end was cut by 3 bases, the J end by 3 bases, with 10 bases between. The CDR3 DNA is TGTGCCAGCAGCCAGCGGGGAGCAACAGATACGCAGTATTTT. It is translated as CASSQRGATDTQYF.

The rearrangement uses TRBV7-9 and TRBJ2-5, with 9 bases identical to TRBD2. CDR3 size: 15 residues. J was trimmed by 2 bases and V by 5 bases; bases with no gene match: 6. CDR1 is SEHNR, CDR2 FQNEAQ, per germline (reference sequence). The CDR3 loop reads CASSTDSGRQETQYF. CDR3 nucleotides: TGTGCCAGCAGCACCGACAGCGGGAGGCAAGAGACCCAGTACTTC. Together with reference TRBV7-9 and TRBJ2-5, the CDR3 gives the full variable domain: DTGVSQNPRHKITKRGQNVTFRCDPISEHNRLYWYRQTLGQGPEFLTYFQNEAQLEKSRLLSDRFSAERPKGSFSTLEIQRTEQGDSAMYLCASSTDSGRQETQYFGPGTRLLVL.

This sequence joins TRBV4-1 and TRBJ2-7; 8 bases agree with TRBD2. The CDR3 is 17 residues long. V dropped 1 base and J dropped 0; count of bases not matched to a gene: 8. CDR1 is MGHRA and CDR2 is YSYEKL in the germline V gene. CDR3 sequence reads: CASSQGGLAGDSYEQYF. Written as DNA, the CDR3 is TGCGCCAGCAGCCAAGGAGGGCTAGCGGGCGACTCCTACGAGCAGTACTTC.

The rearrangement joins TRBV30 to TRBJ1-3; 7 nucleotides agree with TRBD1. Germline V gene sequence: CDR1 GTSNPN, CDR2 SVGIG (reference sequence). The CDR3 covers 15 residues. Germline trimming cut 0 bases from V and 0 bases from J; bases unmatched to any gene: 2. The CDR3 bases are TGTGCCTGGAGTGTGGGGACAGACTCTGGAAACACCATATATTTT. As protein: CAWSVGTDSGNTIYF.

The chain uses TRBV15 and TRBJ1-2; 10 bases map to TRBD1. The CDR3 sequence is 15 residues long. Germline V gene lookup returns CDR1 LNHNV and CDR2 YYDKDF (reference sequence). J lost 3 bases, V lost 3 bases, and 4 bases had no gene match. The CDR3 protein is CATSRGQGSYYGYTF. In nucleotides, the CDR3 is TGTGCCACCAGCAGGGGACAGGGGTCGTACTATGGCTACACCTTC. The full variable domain, its missing parts supplied by reference TRBV15 and TRBJ1-2, is DAMVIQNPRYQVTQFGKPVTLSCSQTLNHNVMYWYQQKSSQAPKLLFHYYDKDFNNEADTPDNFQSRRPNTSFCFLDIRSPGLGDTAMYLCATSRGQGSYYGYTFGSGTRLTVV.

This rearrangement joins TRBV6-2 or TRBV6-3 to TRBJ2-5; D not resolved. Trimming pared 6 bases from V and 7 bases from J, leaving 12 bases between. This CDR3 is built from 12 residues. Germline CDR1 is MNHEY and CDR2 is SVGEGT. Here the CDR3 DNA reads TGTGCCAGCAGCCGAATACTGGGGACCCAGTACTTC. It encodes CASSRILGTQYF.

V gene TRBV25-1 combines with J gene TRBJ1-2; possibly TRBD1 for D (6 bases). V was trimmed by 4 bases and J by 4 bases, leaving 10 bases between them. Germline CDR1 is MGHDK and CDR2 is SYGVNS. The CDR3 extends over 13 amino acids. The CDR3 sequence is CASSGNRAYGYTF. The CDR3 region has the DNA TGTGCCAGCAGTGGTAACAGGGCCTATGGCTACACCTTC.

The chain combines TRBV20-1 with TRBJ2-7; D is perhaps TRBD2 (5 bases). The CDR3 has 18 residues. The V end lost 0 bases, the J end lost 2 bases, and 23 bases lay between the germline ends. CDR1 DFQATT and CDR2 SNEGSKA come from the germline V gene (reference sequence). Written as DNA, the CDR3 is TGCAGTGCTAGAGATCGAAGGTGGGGAGACATAAGGACCTACGAGCAGTACTTC. Its translation: CSARDRRWGDIRTYEQYF.

The J gene is TRBJ1-1, the V gene TRBV27, with 9 bases matching TRBD1. The CDR3 spans 15 residues. J lost 1 base, V lost 6 bases, and 6 bases had no gene match. CDR1 and CDR2 (germline): MNHEY, SMNVEV (reference sequence). The CDR3 region has the DNA TGTGCCAGCAGGCCCCTGGACAGGGGGAACACTGAAGCTTTCTTT. It is translated as CASRPLDRGNTEAFF.

This sequence joins TRBV30 and TRBJ2-7, with 8 bases identical to TRBD2. V shed 5 bases, J shed 7 bases, and the junction held 13 bases outside the gene matches. Germline CDR1 reads GTSNPN; CDR2 reads SVGIG (reference sequence). The CDR3 runs 14 residues. The CDR3 DNA sequence: TGTGCCTGGGGTAGCGGGATAGTAAGCAGTGAGCAGTACTTC. Its protein is CAWGSGIVSSEQYF. Variable domain in full (rest from reference TRBV30 and TRBJ2-7): SQTIHQWPATLVQPVGSPLSLECTVEGTSNPNLYWYRQAAGRGLQLLFYSVGIGQISSEVPQNLSASRPQDRQFILSSKKLLLSDSGFYLCAWGSGIVSSEQYFGPGTRLTVT.

The chain carries TRBV4-2 and TRBJ2-5, with 8 nucleotides matching TRBD1. In germline, CDR1 is LGHNA, CDR2 YNFKEQ. CDR3 length equals 18 residues. After removal of 0 bases from V and 3 bases from J, the junction contained 12 bases not matched to a gene. The CDR3 is CASSQEGGTGGVEETQYF. CDR3 nucleotides: TGTGCCAGCAGCCAAGAAGGAGGGACAGGCGGCGTGGAAGAGACCCAGTACTTC.

This clonotype has only one observation. The V call is TRBV28, the J call TRBJ2-7; TRBD1 matches 9 bases. J gave up 6 bases and V 1 base, and 4 bases lay outside the gene matches. This CDR3 contains 14 residues. The germline CDR1 and CDR2 sequences are MDHEN and SYDVKM. The CDR3 protein is CASSLLGQGAEQYF. DNA of the CDR3: TGTGCCAGCAGTTTATTGGGACAGGGCGCCGAGCAGTACTTC. Combining the CDR3 with reference TRBV28 and TRBJ2-7 gives the whole variable domain DVKVTQSSRYLVKRTGEKVFLECVQDMDHENMFWYRQDPGLGLRLIYFSYDVKMKEKGDIPEGYSVSREKKERFSLILESASTNQTSMYLCASSLLGQGAEQYFGPGTRLTVT.

CDR3 in DNA: TGTGCCAGCAGCTTATCTGGAGGGAACTTACATGAGCAGTTCTTC. Translation: CASSLSGGNLHEQFF. The V and J genes are TRBV7-9 and TRBJ2-1, with D perhaps TRBD2 (6 bases). The germline CDR1 and CDR2 sequences are SEHNR and FQNEAQ (reference sequence). Trimming cost V 2 bases and J 8 bases, with 16 bases left between them. The CDR3 is 15 amino acids.

The chain recombines TRBV12-3 or TRBV12-4 with TRBJ2-7; 9 bases are shared with TRBD1. This CDR3 comprises 13 residues. V lost 5 bases, J lost 5 bases, and 4 bases stayed unmatched. The CDR3 reads CASSIWTGDEQYF. The DNA for the CDR3 is TGTGCCAGCAGTATATGGACAGGGGACGAGCAGTACTTC.

The V and J genes are TRBV28 and TRBJ2-2, with D uncertain. Trimming took off 8 bases at V and 6 bases at J, with 13 bases between the two ends. CDR1 is MDHEN, CDR2 SYDVKM, per germline. The CDR3 has 13 residues. The CDR3 DNA is TGTGCCAGCGACCCTGGCCGGGCCGGGGAGCTGTTTTTT. This translates into CASDPGRAGELFF.

The rearrangement uses TRBV5-1 and TRBJ2-7; D possibly corresponds to TRBD1 (6 bases). This CDR3 is built from 14 residues. The V end lost 2 bases, the J end lost 4 bases, and 13 bases lay between the germline ends. Germline CDR1 SGHRS, CDR2 YFSETQ. The CDR3 loop reads CASSFTGQGYEQYF. The CDR3 DNA reads TGCGCCAGCAGCTTCACGGGCCAGGGGTACGAGCAGTACTTC.

The rearrangement uses TRBV4-1 and TRBJ2-5, with D tentatively TRBD1 or TRBD2 (7 bases each). V was cut by 5 bases and J by 2 bases, with 15 bases left in between. Germline values: CDR1 MGHRA, CDR2 YSYEKL. CDR3 length equals 15 residues. CDR3 bases: TGCGCCAGCAGCTTCCGACAGGGACTACAAGAGACCCAGTACTTC. It specifies CASSFRQGLQETQYF.